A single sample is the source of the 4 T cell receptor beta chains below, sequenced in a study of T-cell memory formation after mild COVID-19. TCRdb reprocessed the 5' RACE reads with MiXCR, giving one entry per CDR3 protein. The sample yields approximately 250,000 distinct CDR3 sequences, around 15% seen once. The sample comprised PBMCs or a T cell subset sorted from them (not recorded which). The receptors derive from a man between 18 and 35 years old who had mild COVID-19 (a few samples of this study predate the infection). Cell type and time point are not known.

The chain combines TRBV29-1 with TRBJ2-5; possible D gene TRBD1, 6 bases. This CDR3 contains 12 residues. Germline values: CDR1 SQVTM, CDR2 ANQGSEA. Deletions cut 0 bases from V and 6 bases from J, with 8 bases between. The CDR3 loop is CSVEEQGQTQYF. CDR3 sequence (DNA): TGCAGCGTTGAAGAGCAGGGGCAGACCCAGTACTTC.

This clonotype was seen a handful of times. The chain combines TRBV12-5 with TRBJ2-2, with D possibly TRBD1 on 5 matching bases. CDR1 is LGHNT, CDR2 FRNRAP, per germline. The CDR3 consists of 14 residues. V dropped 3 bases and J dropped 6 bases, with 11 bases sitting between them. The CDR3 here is CASGFGGAAGELFF. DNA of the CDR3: TGTGCTAGTGGTTTTGGTGGGGCGGCCGGGGAGCTGTTTTTT.

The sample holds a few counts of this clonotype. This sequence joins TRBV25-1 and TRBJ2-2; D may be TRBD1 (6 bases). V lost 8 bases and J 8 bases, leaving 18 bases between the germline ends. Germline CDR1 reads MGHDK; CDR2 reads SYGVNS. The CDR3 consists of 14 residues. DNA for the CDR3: TGTGCCAGCGGAGTGCTTGGGACACCGGGGGAGCTGTTTTTT. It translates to CASGVLGTPGELFF. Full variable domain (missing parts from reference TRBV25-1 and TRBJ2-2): EADIYQTPRYLVIGTGKKITLECSQTMGHDKMYWYQQDPGMELHLIHYSYGVNSTEKGDLSSESTVSRIRTEHFPLTLESARPSHTSQYLCASGVLGTPGELFFGEGSRLTVL.

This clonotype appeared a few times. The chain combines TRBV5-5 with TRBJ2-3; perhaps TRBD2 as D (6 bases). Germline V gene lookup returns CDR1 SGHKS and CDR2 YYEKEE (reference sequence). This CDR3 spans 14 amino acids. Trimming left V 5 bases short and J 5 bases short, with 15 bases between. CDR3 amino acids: CASSGDFSLDTQYF. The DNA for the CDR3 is TGTGCCAGCAGTGGGGACTTCTCTTTAGATACGCAGTATTTT. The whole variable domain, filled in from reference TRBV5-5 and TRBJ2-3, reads DAGVTQSPTHLIKTRGQQVTLRCSPISGHKSVSWYQQVLGQGPQFIFQYYEKEERGRGNFPDRFSARQFPNYSSELNVNALLLGDSALYLCASSGDFSLDTQYFGPGTRLTVL.